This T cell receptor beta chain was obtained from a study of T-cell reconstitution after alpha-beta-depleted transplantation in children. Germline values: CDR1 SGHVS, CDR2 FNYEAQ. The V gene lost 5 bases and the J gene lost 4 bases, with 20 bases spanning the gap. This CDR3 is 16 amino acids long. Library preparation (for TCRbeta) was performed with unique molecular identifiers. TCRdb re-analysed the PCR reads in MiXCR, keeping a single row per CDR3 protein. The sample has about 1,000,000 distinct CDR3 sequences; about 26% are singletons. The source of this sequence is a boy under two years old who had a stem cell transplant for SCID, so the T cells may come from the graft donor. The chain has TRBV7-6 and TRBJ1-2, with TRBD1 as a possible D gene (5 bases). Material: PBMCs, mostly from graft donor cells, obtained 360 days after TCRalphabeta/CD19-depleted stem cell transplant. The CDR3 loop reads CASSETPLTEGYGYTF. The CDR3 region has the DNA TGTGCCAGCAGCGAAACCCCCCTGACAGAGGGCTATGGCTACACCTTC.